This is a list of T cell receptor beta chains from one sample in a study of blood T cell repertoires in COVID-19. Clones were sequenced by immunoSEQ multiplex PCR, and TCRdb holds only the in-frame ones, with some missing. The data contain around 250,000 clones, about 87% of them singletons. The source material was peripheral blood. These receptors were obtained from a woman aged 65 to 85 with COVID-19, enrolled during active disease. The CDR3 runs from the conserved cysteine through the conserved F or W.

len: 15; v_gene: TRBV6-2/TRBV6-3; j_gene: TRBJ2-7; CDR3aa: CASSYGEPSSYEQYF
len: 15; v_gene: TRBV3-1/TRBV3-2; j_gene: TRBJ1-4; CDR3aa: CASSPIRQGGEKLFF
len: 16; v_gene: TRBV7-3; j_gene: TRBJ2-3; CDR3aa: CASSSQGGGWTDTQYF
len: 16; v_gene: TRBV7-8; j_gene: TRBJ1-1; CDR3aa: CASSLAGAGGSTEAFF
len: 16; v_gene: TRBV5-4; j_gene: TRBJ2-1; CDR3aa: CASSLEFGGPGNEQFF
len: 14; v_gene: TRBV4-1; j_gene: TRBJ1-1; CDR3aa: CASSQNQANTEAFF
len: 16; v_gene: TRBV5-1; j_gene: TRBJ2-4; CDR3aa: CASSALDRAGKNIQYF
len: 12; v_gene: TRBV6-5; j_gene: TRBJ2-7; CDR3aa: CASSSTGSHFFF
len: 15; v_gene: TRBV2; j_gene: TRBJ2-2; CDR3aa: CASSDGLAGAGELFF
len: 14; v_gene: TRBV5-4; j_gene: TRBJ2-1; CDR3aa: CASSFKSGKREQFF
len: 12; v_gene: TRBV7-3; j_gene: TRBJ2-2; CDR3aa: CASSRYTGELFF
len: 13; v_gene: TRBV12-3/TRBV12-4; j_gene: TRBJ1-3; CDR3aa: CASWTLTGNTIYF
len: 13; v_gene: TRBV30; j_gene: TRBJ1-6; CDR3aa: CATKDRVNSPLHF
len: 18; v_gene: TRBV2; j_gene: TRBJ2-4; CDR3aa: CAITDWSGVNIAKNIQYF
len: 17; v_gene: TRBV7-3; j_gene: TRBJ1-6; CDR3aa: CASSPSDRVAYNSPLHF
len: 16; v_gene: TRBV30; j_gene: TRBJ2-2; CDR3aa: CAWAGLAGSWTGELFF
len: 14; v_gene: TRBV28; j_gene: TRBJ1-2; CDR3aa: CASRRPDSIYGYTF
len: 15; v_gene: TRBV10-3; j_gene: TRBJ2-7; CDR3aa: CAISESAGRPDEQYF
len: 13; v_gene: TRBV28; j_gene: TRBJ2-3; CDR3aa: CASSYSGTDTQYF
len: 14; v_gene: TRBV2; j_gene: TRBJ1-2; CDR3aa: CASSSPDGVYGYTF
len: 15; v_gene: TRBV7-9; j_gene: TRBJ1-4; CDR3aa: CASSLGDSAGEKLFF
len: 14; v_gene: TRBV19; j_gene: TRBJ1-1; CDR3aa: CASLRTGQGASAFF
len: 15; v_gene: TRBV6-1; j_gene: TRBJ1-1; CDR3aa: CASSEGAGANTEAFF
len: 12; v_gene: TRBV14; j_gene: TRBJ1-2; CDR3aa: CASSPTGYGYTF
len: 14; v_gene: TRBV18; j_gene: TRBJ1-1; CDR3aa: CASSPGHWGTEAFF
len: 13; v_gene: TRBV6-5; j_gene: TRBJ2-2; CDR3aa: CASGRVDTGELFF
len: 16; v_gene: TRBV2; j_gene: TRBJ1-5; CDR3aa: CASSGGTGGYDQPQHF
len: 13; v_gene: TRBV10-3; j_gene: TRBJ2-2; CDR3aa: CAISGGGTGELFF
len: 16; v_gene: TRBV5-6; j_gene: TRBJ1-6; CDR3aa: CASSLGWGRGNSPLHF
len: 14; v_gene: TRBV19; j_gene: TRBJ1-2; CDR3aa: CASTSQGRVYGYTF
len: 13; v_gene: TRBV24-1; j_gene: TRBJ2-1; CDR3aa: CATKASGYNEQFF